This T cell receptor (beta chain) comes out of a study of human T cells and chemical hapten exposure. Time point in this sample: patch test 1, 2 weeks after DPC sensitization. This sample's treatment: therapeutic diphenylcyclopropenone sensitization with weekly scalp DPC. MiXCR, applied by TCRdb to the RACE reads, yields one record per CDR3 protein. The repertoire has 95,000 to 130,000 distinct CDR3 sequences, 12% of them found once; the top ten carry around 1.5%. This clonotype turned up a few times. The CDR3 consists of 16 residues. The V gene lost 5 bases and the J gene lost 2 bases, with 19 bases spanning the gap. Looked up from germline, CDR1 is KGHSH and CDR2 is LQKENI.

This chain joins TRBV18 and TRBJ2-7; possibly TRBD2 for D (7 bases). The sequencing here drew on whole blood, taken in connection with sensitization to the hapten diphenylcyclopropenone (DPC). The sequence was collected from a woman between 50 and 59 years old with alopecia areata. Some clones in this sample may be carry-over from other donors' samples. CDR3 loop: CASSGTTGAGAYEQYF. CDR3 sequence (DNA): TGTGCCAGCTCAGGGACTACTGGGGCAGGGGCCTACGAGCAGTACTTC.